Sequencing of this T cell receptor beta chain was carried out in a study of CD8 T cells in Susac syndrome. Roughly 0.45 to 1 ug RNA was reverse transcribed with random hexamers. Across 54 Vbeta and 13 Jbeta, immunoSEQ multiplex PCR amplified TCR beta CDR3. One entry per CDR3 protein results from TCRdb running MiXCR on the immunoSEQ multiplex PCR reads. The repertoire holds about 290,000 distinct CDR3 sequences, approximately 91% seen once, with around 0.18% in the top ten. Germline V CDR1 and CDR2: DFQATT, SNEGSKA (reference sequence). The ends lost 3 bases at V and 3 bases at J; junction bases unmatched: 6. The CDR3 is 14 amino acids.

The sequence came from a human donor with multiple sclerosis. What was sequenced was CD8+ T cells from PBMCs. The chain employs TRBV20-1 and TRBJ2-7; 9 bases are shared with TRBD2. The CDR3 DNA sequence: TGCAGTGCTAGCGGCGGGGGGGCGGTCTACGAGCAGTACTTC. This translates into CSASGGGAVYEQYF.